This TCR beta chain was documented in a study of T-cell reconstitution after alpha-beta-depleted transplantation in children. Study-level results: Diversity and T-cell counts at one year after transplant derived mostly from new T cells. Reported findings indicate that, about two months after transplant, alpha-beta T cells came from several hundred expanded clones, which were derived from non-depleted graft cells. Surviving recipient cells, namely T cells and thymic progenitors, were the source of high day-60 TCRbeta diversity in some patients.

The CDR3 is 16 residues long. Germline values: CDR1 SGHRS, CDR2 YFSETQ. V trimming: 1 base; J trimming: 5 bases; junction bases outside the gene matches: 5. This clonotype was seen at least ten times. The antigen is undetermined. Construction of the TCRbeta library involved unique molecular identifiers. TCRdb re-analysed the PCR reads in MiXCR, keeping a single row per CDR3 protein. In the table there are 500,000 to 750,000 distinct CDR3 sequences, more than 20% of which are singletons. This TCR came from a boy under three years old with Wiskott-Aldrich syndrome, due to receive a stem cell transplant. The V call is TRBV5-1, the J call TRBJ2-3; TRBD1 matches 12 bases. The material was PBMCs, obtained before TCRalphabeta/CD19-depleted stem cell transplant. This CDR3 is CASSLRGQGALDTQYF. CDR3 DNA: TGCGCCAGCAGCTTGAGGGGACAGGGGGCTCTAGATACGCAGTATTTT.